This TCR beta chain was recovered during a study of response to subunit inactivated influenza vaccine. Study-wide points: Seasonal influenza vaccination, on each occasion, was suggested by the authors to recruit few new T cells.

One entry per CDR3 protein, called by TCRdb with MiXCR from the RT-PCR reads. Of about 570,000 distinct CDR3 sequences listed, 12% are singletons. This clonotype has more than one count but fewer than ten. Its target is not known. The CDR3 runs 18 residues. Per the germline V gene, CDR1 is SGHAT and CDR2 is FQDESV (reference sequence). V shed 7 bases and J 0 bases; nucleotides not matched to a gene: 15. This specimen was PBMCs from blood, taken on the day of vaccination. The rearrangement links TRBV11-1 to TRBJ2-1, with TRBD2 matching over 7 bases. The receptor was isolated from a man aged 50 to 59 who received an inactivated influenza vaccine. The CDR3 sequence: CASKKTGGGRPSYNEQFF. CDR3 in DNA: TGTGCCAGCAAAAAAACCGGCGGGGGACGGCCCTCCTACAATGAGCAGTTCTTC.